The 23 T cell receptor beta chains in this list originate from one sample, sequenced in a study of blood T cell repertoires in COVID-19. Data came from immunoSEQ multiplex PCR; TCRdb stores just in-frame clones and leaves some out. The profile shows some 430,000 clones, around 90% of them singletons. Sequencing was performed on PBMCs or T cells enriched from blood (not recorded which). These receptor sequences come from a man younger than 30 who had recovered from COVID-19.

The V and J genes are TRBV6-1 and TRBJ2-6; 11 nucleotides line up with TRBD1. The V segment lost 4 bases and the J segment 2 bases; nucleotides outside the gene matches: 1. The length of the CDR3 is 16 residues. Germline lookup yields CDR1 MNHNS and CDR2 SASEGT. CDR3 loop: CASSGGQGAGANVLTF. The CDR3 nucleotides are TGTGCCAGCAGTGGGGGACAGGGGGCTGGGGCCAACGTCCTGACTTTC.

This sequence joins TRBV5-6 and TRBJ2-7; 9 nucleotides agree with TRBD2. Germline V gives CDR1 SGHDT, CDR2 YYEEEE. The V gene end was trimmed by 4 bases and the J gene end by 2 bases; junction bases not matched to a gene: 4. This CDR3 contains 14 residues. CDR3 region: CASSLAGLPYEQYF. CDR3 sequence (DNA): TGTGCCAGCAGCCTAGCGGGACTCCCCTACGAGCAGTACTTC. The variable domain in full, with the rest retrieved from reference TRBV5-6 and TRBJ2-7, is DAGVTQSPTHLIKTRGQQVTLRCSPKSGHDTVSWYQQALGQGPQFIFQYYEEEERQRGNFPDRFSGHQFPNYSSELNVNALLLGDSALYLCASSLAGLPYEQYFGPGTRLTVT.

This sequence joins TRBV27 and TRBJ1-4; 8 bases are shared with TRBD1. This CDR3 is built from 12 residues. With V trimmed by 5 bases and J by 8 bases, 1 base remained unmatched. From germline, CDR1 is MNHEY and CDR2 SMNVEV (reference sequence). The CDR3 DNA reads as TGTGCCAGCAGTCGACAGGGGGAAAAACTGTTTTTT. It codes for CASSRQGEKLFF.

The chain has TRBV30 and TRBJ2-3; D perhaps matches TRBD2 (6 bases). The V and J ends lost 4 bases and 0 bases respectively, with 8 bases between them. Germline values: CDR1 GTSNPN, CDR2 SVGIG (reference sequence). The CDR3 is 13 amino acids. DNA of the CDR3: TGTGCCTGGATCGCGGGGAGCACAGATACGCAGTATTTT. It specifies CAWIAGSTDTQYF.

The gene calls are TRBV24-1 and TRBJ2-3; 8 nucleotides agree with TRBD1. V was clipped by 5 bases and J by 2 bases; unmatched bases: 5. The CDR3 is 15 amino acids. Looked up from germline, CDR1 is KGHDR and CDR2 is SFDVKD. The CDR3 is CATSVRDRSTDTQYF. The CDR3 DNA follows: TGTGCCACCAGTGTCCGGGACAGGTCCACAGATACGCAGTATTTT.

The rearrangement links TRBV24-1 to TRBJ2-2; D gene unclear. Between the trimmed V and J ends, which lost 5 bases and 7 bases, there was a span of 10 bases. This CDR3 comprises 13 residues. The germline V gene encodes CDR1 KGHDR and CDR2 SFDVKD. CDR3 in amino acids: CATSGWAVGELFF. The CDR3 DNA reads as TGTGCCACCAGTGGATGGGCAGTCGGGGAGCTGTTTTTT.

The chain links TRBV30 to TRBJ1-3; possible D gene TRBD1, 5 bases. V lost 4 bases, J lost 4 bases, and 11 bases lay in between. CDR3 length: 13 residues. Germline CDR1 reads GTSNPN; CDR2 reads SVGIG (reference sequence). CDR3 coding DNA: TGTGCCTGGACCAGGGCACCCGGAAACACCATATATTTT. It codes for CAWTRAPGNTIYF. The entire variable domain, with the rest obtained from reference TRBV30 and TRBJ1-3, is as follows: SQTIHQWPATLVQPVGSPLSLECTVEGTSNPNLYWYRQAAGRGLQLLFYSVGIGQISSEVPQNLSASRPQDRQFILSSKKLLLSDSGFYLCAWTRAPGNTIYFGEGSWLTVV.

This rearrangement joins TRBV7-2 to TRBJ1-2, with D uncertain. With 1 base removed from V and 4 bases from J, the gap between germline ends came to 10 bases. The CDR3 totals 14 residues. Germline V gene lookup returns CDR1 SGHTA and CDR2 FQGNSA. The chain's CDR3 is CASSLDSQFYGYTF. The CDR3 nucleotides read TGTGCCAGCAGCTTAGACAGCCAATTCTATGGCTACACCTTC.

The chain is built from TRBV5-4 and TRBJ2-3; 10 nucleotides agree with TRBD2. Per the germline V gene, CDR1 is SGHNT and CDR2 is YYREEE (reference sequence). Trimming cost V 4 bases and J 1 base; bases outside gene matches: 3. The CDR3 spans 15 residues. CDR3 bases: TGTGCCAGCAGCAGAACTAGCGGGGGCACAGATACGCAGTATTTT. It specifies CASSRTSGGTDTQYF.

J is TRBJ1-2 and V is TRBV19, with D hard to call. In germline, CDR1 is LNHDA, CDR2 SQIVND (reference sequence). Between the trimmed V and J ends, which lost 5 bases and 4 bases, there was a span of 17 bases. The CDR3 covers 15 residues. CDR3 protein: CASSGGDSGGYGYTF. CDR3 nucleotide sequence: TGTGCCAGTAGTGGCGGGGATTCAGGAGGCTATGGCTACACCTTC.

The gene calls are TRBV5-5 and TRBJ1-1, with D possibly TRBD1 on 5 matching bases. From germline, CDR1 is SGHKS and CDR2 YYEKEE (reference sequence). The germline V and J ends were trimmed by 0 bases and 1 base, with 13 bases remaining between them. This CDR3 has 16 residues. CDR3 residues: CASSLGGLGANTEAFF. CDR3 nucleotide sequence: TGTGCCAGCAGCTTGGGTGGATTAGGGGCGAACACTGAAGCTTTCTTT.

CDR3 bases: TGTGCCAGCTCACCACCGGGGGGCACTGAAGCTTTCTTT. It yields the protein CASSPPGGTEAFF. The genes are TRBV18 and TRBJ1-1; tentative D call: TRBD1 (5 bases). The germline V and J ends were trimmed by 0 bases and 4 bases, with 6 bases remaining between them. Per the germline V gene, CDR1 is KGHSH and CDR2 is LQKENI. The CDR3 covers 13 residues.

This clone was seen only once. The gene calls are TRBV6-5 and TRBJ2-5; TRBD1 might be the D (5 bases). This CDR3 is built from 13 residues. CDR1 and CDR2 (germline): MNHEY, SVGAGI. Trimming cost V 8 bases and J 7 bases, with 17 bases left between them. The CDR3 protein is CASGQLKTGTQYF. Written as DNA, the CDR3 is TGTGCCAGCGGACAACTAAAAACGGGGACCCAGTACTTC.

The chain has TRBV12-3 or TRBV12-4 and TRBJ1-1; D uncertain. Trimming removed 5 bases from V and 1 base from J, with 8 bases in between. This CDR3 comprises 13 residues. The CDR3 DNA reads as TGTGCCAGCAGTAGCACTTGGAACACTGAAGCTTTCTTT. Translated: CASSSTWNTEAFF.

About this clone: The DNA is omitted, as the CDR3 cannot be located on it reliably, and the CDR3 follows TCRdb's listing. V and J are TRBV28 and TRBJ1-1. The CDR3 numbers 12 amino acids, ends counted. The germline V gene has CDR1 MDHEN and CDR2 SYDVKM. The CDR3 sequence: CASSLVGLGTFF.

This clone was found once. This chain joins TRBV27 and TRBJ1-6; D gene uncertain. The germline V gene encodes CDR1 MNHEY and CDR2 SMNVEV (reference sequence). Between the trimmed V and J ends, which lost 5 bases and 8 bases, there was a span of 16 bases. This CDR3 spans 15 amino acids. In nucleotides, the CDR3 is TGTGCCAGCAGTGGGCGGACTTTCCAGGATTCACCCCTCCACTTT. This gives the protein CASSGRTFQDSPLHF.

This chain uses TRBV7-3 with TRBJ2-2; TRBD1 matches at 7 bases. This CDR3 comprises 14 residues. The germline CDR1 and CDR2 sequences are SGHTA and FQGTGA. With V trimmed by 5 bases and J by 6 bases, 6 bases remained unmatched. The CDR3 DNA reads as TGTGCCAGCAGCATGACAGGGTCGGCCGGGGAGCTGTTTTTT. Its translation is CASSMTGSAGELFF. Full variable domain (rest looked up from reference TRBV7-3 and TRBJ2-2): GAGVSQTPSNKVTEKGKYVELRCDPISGHTALYWYRQSLGQGPEFLIYFQGTGAADDSGLPNDRFFAVRPEGSVSTLKIQRTERGDSAVYLCASSMTGSAGELFFGEGSRLTVL.

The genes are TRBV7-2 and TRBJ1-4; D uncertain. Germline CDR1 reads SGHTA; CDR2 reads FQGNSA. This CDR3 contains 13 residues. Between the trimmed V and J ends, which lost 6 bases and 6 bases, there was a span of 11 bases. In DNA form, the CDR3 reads TGTGCCAGCAGGGCTGCGCGGGATGAAAAACTGTTTTTT. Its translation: CASRAARDEKLFF.

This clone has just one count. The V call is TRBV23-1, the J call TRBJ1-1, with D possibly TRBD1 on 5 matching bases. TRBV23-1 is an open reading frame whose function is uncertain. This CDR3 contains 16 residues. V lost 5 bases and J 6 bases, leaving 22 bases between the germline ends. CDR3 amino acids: CASSEDIPQGSPEAFF. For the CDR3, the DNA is TGCGCCAGCAGTGAGGACATACCGCAGGGTAGTCCTGAAGCTTTCTTT.

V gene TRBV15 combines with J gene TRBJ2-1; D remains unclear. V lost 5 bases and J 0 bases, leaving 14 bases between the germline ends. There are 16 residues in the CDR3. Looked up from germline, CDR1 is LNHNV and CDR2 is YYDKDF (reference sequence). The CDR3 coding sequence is TGTGCCACCAGCTACCAAAACTTCCCCTCCTACAATGAGCAGTTCTTC. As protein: CATSYQNFPSYNEQFF.

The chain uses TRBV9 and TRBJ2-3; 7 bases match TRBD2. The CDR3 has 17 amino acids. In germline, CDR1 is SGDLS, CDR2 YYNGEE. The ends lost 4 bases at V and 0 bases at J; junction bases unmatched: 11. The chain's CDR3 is CASSSPVGLTSTDTQYF. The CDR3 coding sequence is TGTGCCAGCAGCTCACCCGTGGGACTAACTAGCACAGATACGCAGTATTTT.

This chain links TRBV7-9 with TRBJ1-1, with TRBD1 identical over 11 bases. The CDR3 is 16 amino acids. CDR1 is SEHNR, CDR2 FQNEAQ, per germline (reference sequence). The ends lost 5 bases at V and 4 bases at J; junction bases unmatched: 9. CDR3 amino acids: CASSRGQGARGTEAFF. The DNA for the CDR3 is TGTGCCAGCAGCCGCGGACAGGGGGCAAGGGGCACTGAAGCTTTCTTT.

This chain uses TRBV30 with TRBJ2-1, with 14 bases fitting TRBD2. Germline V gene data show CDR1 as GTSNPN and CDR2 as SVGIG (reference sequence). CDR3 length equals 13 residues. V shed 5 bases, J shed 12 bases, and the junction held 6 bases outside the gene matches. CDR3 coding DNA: TGTGCCTGGGAGGGACTAGCGGGAGAGGGGCAGTTCTTC. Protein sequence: CAWEGLAGEGQFF. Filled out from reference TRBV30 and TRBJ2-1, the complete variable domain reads SQTIHQWPATLVQPVGSPLSLECTVEGTSNPNLYWYRQAAGRGLQLLFYSVGIGQISSEVPQNLSASRPQDRQFILSSKKLLLSDSGFYLCAWEGLAGEGQFFGPGTRLTVL.